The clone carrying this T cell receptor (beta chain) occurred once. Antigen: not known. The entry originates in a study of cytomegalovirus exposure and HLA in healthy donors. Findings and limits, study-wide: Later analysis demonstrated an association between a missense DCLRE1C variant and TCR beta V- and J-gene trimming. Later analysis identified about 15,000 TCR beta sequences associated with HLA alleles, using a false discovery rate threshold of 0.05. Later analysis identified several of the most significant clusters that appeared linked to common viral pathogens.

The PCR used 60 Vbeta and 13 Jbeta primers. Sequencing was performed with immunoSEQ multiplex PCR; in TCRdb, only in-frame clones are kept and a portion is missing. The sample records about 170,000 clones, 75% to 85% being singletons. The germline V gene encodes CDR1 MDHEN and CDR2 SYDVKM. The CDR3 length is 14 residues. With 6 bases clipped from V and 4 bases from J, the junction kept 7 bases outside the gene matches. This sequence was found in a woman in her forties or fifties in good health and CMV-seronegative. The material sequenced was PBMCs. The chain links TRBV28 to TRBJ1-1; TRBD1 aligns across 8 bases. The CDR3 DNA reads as TGTGCCAGCAGGCCACAGGGGGGAGTCACTGAAGCTTTCTTT. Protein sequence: CASRPQGGVTEAFF.